Here is one T cell receptor beta chain with its context. The antigen is undetermined. The data stem from a study of T cell responses to AZD1222 COVID-19 vaccine. V was clipped by 6 bases and J by 2 bases, with 14 bases between them. CDR3 length equals 15 residues. Looked up from germline, CDR1 is MNHEY and CDR2 is SMNVEV (reference sequence). The table came from immunoSEQ multiplex PCR; TCRdb's copy has only in-frame clones and leaves some out. The sample lists 150,000 to 200,000 clones; around 93% were seen once. Study-wide points: Recipients of two AZD1222 doses showed rising Spike-specific TCR breadth and depth.

The source of this sequence is an adult in good health. The chain employs TRBV27 and TRBJ2-1; perhaps TRBD1 as D (6 bases). The sequences come from peripheral blood, collected on day 0 of AZD1222 vaccination. The CDR3 DNA is TGTGCCAGCAGCACCTCCAGGGGCGCCTACAATGAGCAGTTCTTC. It specifies CASSTSRGAYNEQFF.